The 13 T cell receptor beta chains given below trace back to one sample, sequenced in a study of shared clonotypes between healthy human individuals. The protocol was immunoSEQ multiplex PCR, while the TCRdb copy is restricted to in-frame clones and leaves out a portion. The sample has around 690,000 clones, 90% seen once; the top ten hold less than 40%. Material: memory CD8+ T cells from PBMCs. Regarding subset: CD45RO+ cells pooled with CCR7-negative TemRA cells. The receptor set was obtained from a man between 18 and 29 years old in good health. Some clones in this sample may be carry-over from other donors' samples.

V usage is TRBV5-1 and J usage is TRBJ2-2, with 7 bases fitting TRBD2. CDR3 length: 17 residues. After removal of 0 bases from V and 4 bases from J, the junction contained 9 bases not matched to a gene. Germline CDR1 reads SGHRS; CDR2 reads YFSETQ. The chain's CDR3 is CASSLAKAGAGTGELFF. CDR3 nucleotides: TGCGCCAGCAGCTTGGCCAAGGCGGGAGCGGGCACCGGGGAGCTGTTTTTT.

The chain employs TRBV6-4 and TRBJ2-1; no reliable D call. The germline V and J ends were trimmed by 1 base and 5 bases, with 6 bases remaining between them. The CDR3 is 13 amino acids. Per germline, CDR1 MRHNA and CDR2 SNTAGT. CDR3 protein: CASSDFGDNEQFF. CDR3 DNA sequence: TGTGCCAGCAGTGACTTCGGCGACAATGAGCAGTTCTTC.

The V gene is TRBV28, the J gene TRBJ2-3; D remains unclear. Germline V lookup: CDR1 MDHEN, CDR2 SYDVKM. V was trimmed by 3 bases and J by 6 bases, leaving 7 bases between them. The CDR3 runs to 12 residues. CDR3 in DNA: TGTGCCAGCAGTTTTAGGTGGGATACGCAGTATTTT. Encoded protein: CASSFRWDTQYF.

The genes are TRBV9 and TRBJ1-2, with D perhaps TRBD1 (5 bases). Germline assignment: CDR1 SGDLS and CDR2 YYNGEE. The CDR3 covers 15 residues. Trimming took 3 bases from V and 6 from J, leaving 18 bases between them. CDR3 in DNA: TGTGCCAGCAGCGCCACACCGGGGCTGGGGGATGGCTACACCTTC. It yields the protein CASSATPGLGDGYTF.

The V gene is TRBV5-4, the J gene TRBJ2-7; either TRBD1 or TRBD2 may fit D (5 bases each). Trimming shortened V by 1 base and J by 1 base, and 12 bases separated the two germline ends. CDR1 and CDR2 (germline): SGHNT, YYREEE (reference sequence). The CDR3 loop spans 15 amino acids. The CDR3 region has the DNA TGTGCCAGCAGCTTGCCCAGGGACGGTTCCTACGAGCAGTACTTC. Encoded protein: CASSLPRDGSYEQYF.

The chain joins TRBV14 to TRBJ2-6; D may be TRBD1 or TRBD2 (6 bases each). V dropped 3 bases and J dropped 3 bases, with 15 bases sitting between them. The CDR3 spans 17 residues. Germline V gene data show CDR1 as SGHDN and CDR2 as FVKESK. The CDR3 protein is CASSHLLGGRGANVLTF. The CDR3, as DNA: TGTGCCAGCAGCCACCTCCTTGGGGGGCGTGGGGCCAACGTCCTGACTTTC.

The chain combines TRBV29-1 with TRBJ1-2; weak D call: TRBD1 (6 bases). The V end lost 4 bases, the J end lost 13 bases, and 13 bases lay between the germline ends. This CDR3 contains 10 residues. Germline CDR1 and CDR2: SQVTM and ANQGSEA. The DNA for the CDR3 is TGCAGCGTTGTTCAGGGGACAATCACCTTC. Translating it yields CSVVQGTITF.

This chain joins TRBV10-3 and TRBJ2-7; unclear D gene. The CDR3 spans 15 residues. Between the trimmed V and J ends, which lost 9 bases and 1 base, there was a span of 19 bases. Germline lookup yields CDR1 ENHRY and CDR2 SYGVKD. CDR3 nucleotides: TGTGCCATAGGCGTACCCATAGCTGGTTCCTACGAGCAGTACTTC. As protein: CAIGVPIAGSYEQYF.

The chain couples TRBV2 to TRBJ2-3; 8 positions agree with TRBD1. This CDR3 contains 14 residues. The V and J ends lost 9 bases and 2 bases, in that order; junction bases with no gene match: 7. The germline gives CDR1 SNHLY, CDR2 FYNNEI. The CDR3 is CARRDRGSTDTQYF. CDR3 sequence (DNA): TGTGCCAGACGAGACAGGGGCTCCACAGATACGCAGTATTTT.

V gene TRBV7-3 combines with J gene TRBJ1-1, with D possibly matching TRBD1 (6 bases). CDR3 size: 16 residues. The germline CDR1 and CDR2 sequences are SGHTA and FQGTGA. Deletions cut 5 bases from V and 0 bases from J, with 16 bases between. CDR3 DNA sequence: TGTGCCAGCAGCCTAGGACTCGGGGGCGTGAACACTGAAGCTTTCTTT. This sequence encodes CASSLGLGGVNTEAFF.

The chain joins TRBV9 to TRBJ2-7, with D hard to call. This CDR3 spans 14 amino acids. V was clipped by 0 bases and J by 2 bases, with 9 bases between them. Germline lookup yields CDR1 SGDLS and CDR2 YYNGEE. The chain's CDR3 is CASSVVAGPYEQYF. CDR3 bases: TGTGCCAGCAGCGTAGTAGCAGGCCCCTACGAGCAGTACTTC.

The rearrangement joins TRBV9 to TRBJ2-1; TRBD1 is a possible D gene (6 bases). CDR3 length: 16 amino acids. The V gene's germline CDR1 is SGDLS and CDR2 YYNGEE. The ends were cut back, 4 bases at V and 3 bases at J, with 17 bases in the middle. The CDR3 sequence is CASSPPSGVGYNEQFF. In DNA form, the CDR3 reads TGTGCCAGCAGCCCCCCCTCAGGGGTAGGCTACAATGAGCAGTTCTTC.

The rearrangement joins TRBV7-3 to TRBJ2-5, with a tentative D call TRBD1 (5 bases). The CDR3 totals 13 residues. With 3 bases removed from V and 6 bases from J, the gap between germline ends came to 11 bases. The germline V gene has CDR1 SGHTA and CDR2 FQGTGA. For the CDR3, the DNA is TGTGCCAGCAGCTTGGACAAATGGCAGACCCAGTACTTC. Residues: CASSLDKWQTQYF.